This T cell receptor beta chain is from a study of cytomegalovirus exposure and HLA in healthy donors. Germline CDR1 is MGHRA and CDR2 is YSYEKL. J gave up 4 bases and V 2 bases, and 3 bases lay outside the gene matches. The CDR3 length is 14 residues. Primers for the PCR totalled 60 Vbeta and 13 Jbeta. Assay used: immunoSEQ multiplex PCR; TCRdb lists only in-frame clones, some missing. Of 95,000 to 100,000 clones in the sample, about 74% were seen once. On this clone itself: Its antigen is unknown.

Study results and caveats: TRBV6-2, TRBV6-3 and some other V segments were unresolvable in 87-base-pair reads. While the bulk of TCR sequences proved rare, some public TCRs turned up in many donors. With later analysis, a missense DCLRE1C variant became linked to TCR beta V- and J-gene trimming. Altogether, some 170 TCR beta chains were recorded as cytomegalovirus-associated.

The chain uses TRBV4-1 and TRBJ2-3; 7 bases fit TRBD1. Sequenced material: PBMCs. This clonotype was obtained from a male donor in good health and CMV-seronegative. CDR3 nucleotides: TGCGCCAGCAGCCAATACAGGGGCCCAGATACGCAGTATTTT. This sequence encodes CASSQYRGPDTQYF.